This is a list of T cell receptor beta chains from one sample in a study of blood T cell repertoires in COVID-19. TCRdb's copy holds only in-frame clones and misses some; the assay was immunoSEQ multiplex PCR. The sample has about 300,000 clones; approximately 88% are singletons. What was sequenced was peripheral blood. These receptors originate from a human donor with COVID-19, enrolled during active disease. The donor label of this sample is uncertain. Both conserved end residues are part of each CDR3. D genes are given only for firm matches. Clone sizes are given selectively: once, few, many, or a class where the clone is expanded.

j_call: TRBJ2-7; d_call: TRBD2; clone_size: NA; v_call: TRBV28; cdr3_aa: CASSLRLAGYEQYF; cdr3_nt: TGTGCCAGCAGTTTAAGACTAGCCGGGTACGAGCAGTACTTC
j_call: TRBJ1-5; d_call: NA; clone_size: NA; v_call: TRBV15; cdr3_aa: CATSRVGASGPQHF; cdr3_nt: TGTGCCACCAGCAGAGTAGGGGCAAGTGGGCCCCAGCATTTT
j_call: TRBJ1-2; d_call: NA; clone_size: NA; v_call: TRBV19; cdr3_aa: CASSMLNSVLVGYTF; cdr3_nt: TGTGCCAGTAGTATGTTGAACAGTGTGCTGGTTGGCTACACCTTC
j_call: TRBJ2-3; d_call: NA; clone_size: NA; v_call: TRBV5-6; cdr3_aa: CASSLYETSSTDTQYF; cdr3_nt: TGTGCCAGCAGCTTGTATGAGACATCTAGCACAGATACGCAGTATTTT
j_call: TRBJ2-2; d_call: NA; clone_size: NA; v_call: TRBV6-5; cdr3_aa: CASRGASNTGELFF; cdr3_nt: TGTGCCAGCAGGGGCGCTTCGAACACCGGGGAGCTGTTTTTT
j_call: TRBJ2-5; d_call: TRBD2; clone_size: once; v_call: TRBV19; cdr3_aa: CATESTSGRGETQYF; cdr3_nt: TGTGCCACCGAGTCGACTAGCGGGAGAGGAGAGACCCAGTACTTC
j_call: TRBJ1-2; d_call: TRBD1; clone_size: NA; v_call: TRBV28; cdr3_aa: CASSFQGAVRGYTF; cdr3_nt: TGTGCCAGCAGTTTCCAGGGGGCGGTCAGAGGCTACACCTTC
j_call: TRBJ1-1; d_call: TRBD1; clone_size: NA; v_call: TRBV6-6; cdr3_aa: CASSYSQGERTEAFF; cdr3_nt: TGTGCCAGCAGTTACTCACAGGGGGAGAGGACTGAAGCTTTCTTT
j_call: TRBJ1-4; d_call: TRBD1; clone_size: NA; v_call: TRBV11-2; cdr3_aa: CASSFLGQGNEKLFF; cdr3_nt: TGTGCCAGCAGCTTTCTGGGACAGGGGAATGAAAAACTGTTTTTT
j_call: TRBJ1-4; d_call: NA; clone_size: NA; v_call: TRBV6-5; cdr3_aa: CATINDRATNEKLFF; cdr3_nt: TGTGCCACCATAAACGACAGAGCAACTAATGAAAAACTGTTTTTT
j_call: TRBJ2-2; d_call: NA; clone_size: NA; v_call: TRBV11-2; cdr3_aa: CASSRHQAAGELFF; cdr3_nt: TGTGCCAGCAGCCGACACCAAGCGGCCGGGGAGCTGTTTTTT
j_call: TRBJ2-1; d_call: NA; clone_size: NA; v_call: TRBV11-3; cdr3_aa: CASSLDSTESYNEQFF; cdr3_nt: TGTGCCAGCAGCTTAGATTCGACAGAGTCCTACAATGAGCAGTTCTTC
j_call: TRBJ2-1; d_call: TRBD2; clone_size: NA; v_call: TRBV27; cdr3_aa: CASRQRVLAGSSYNEQFF; cdr3_nt: TGTGCCAGCAGACAAAGGGTACTAGCGGGGAGCTCCTACAATGAGCAGTTCTTC
j_call: TRBJ2-4; d_call: NA; clone_size: NA; v_call: TRBV11-2; cdr3_aa: CASSLNREGIQYF; cdr3_nt: TGTGCCAGCAGCTTAAACAGGGAAGGCATTCAGTACTTC
j_call: TRBJ1-1; d_call: NA; clone_size: NA; v_call: TRBV30; cdr3_aa: CAWRNGGGTEAFF; cdr3_nt: TGTGCCTGGAGAAATGGAGGAGGGACTGAAGCTTTCTTT
j_call: TRBJ2-7; d_call: NA; clone_size: NA; v_call: TRBV18; cdr3_aa: CASSPLVESSYEQYF; cdr3_nt: TGTGCCAGCTCACCACTGGTAGAGAGCTCCTACGAGCAGTACTTC
j_call: TRBJ1-2; d_call: TRBD1; clone_size: medium-sized; v_call: TRBV9; cdr3_aa: CASTVTGEGYGYTF; cdr3_nt: TGTGCCAGCACCGTGACAGGGGAGGGCTATGGCTACACCTTC
j_call: TRBJ2-1; d_call: TRBD2; clone_size: NA; v_call: TRBV19; cdr3_aa: CASSITSGGSYNEQFF; cdr3_nt: TGTGCCAGTAGTATCACTAGCGGGGGATCTTACAATGAGCAGTTCTTC
j_call: TRBJ2-2; d_call: TRBD2; clone_size: NA; v_call: TRBV7-9; cdr3_aa: CASSLRSGDTGELFF; cdr3_nt: TGTGCCAGCAGCTTACGGAGCGGGGACACCGGGGAGCTGTTTTTT
j_call: TRBJ2-3; d_call: NA; clone_size: once; v_call: TRBV9; cdr3_aa: CASSAIVGPTDTQYF; cdr3_nt: TGTGCCAGCAGCGCAATAGTGGGGCCCACAGATACGCAGTATTTT
j_call: TRBJ2-5; d_call: TRBD2; clone_size: NA; v_call: TRBV3-1/TRBV3-2; cdr3_aa: CASTRGLAGGETQYF; cdr3_nt: TGTGCCAGCACCCGAGGACTAGCGGGAGGGGAGACCCAGTACTTC
j_call: TRBJ1-5; d_call: NA; clone_size: NA; v_call: TRBV6-5; cdr3_aa: CASIGTRDQPQHF; cdr3_nt: TGTGCCAGCATAGGCACTCGGGATCAGCCCCAGCATTTT
j_call: TRBJ2-3; d_call: TRBD2; clone_size: NA; v_call: TRBV30; cdr3_aa: CAWNLGTSGSADTQYF; cdr3_nt: TGTGCCTGGAATCTTGGGACTAGCGGGAGTGCAGATACGCAGTATTTT
j_call: TRBJ2-3; d_call: TRBD1; clone_size: NA; v_call: TRBV30; cdr3_aa: CAWRGTGTDTQYF; cdr3_nt: TGTGCCTGGAGAGGGACAGGCACAGATACGCAGTATTTT
j_call: TRBJ1-1; d_call: NA; clone_size: NA; v_call: TRBV5-8; cdr3_aa: CASSLRVNTEAFF; cdr3_nt: TGTGCCAGCAGCTTGCGGGTGAACACTGAAGCTTTCTTT
j_call: TRBJ2-1; d_call: NA; clone_size: NA; v_call: TRBV19; cdr3_aa: CASSIGFGIKDEQFF; cdr3_nt: TGTGCCAGTAGTATAGGGTTCGGGATCAAGGATGAGCAGTTCTTC
j_call: TRBJ1-1; d_call: NA; clone_size: NA; v_call: TRBV10-3; cdr3_aa: CAISEGGARWNTEAFF; cdr3_nt: TGTGCCATCAGTGAGGGGGGGGCCAGATGGAACACTGAAGCTTTCTTT
j_call: TRBJ2-3; d_call: TRBD2; clone_size: NA; v_call: TRBV6-5; cdr3_aa: CASSPWTSADTQYF; cdr3_nt: TGTGCCAGCAGTCCGTGGACTAGCGCAGATACGCAGTATTTT
j_call: TRBJ2-5; d_call: TRBD2; clone_size: NA; v_call: TRBV3-1/TRBV3-2; cdr3_aa: CASSRGTSGYQETQYF; cdr3_nt: TGTGCCAGCAGCCGCGGGACTAGCGGGTACCAAGAGACCCAGTACTTC
j_call: TRBJ1-5; d_call: TRBD1; clone_size: NA; v_call: TRBV5-1; cdr3_aa: CASSAGTGLNQPQHF; cdr3_nt: TGCGCCAGCAGCGCCGGGACAGGCCTCAATCAGCCCCAGCATTTT
j_call: TRBJ1-1; d_call: TRBD1; clone_size: NA; v_call: TRBV2; cdr3_aa: CASRIDRGRTEAFF; cdr3_nt: TGTGCCAGCAGGATTGACAGGGGGCGAACTGAAGCTTTCTTT
j_call: TRBJ1-2; d_call: TRBD1; clone_size: NA; v_call: TRBV5-4; cdr3_aa: CASSRISGQGNYGYTF; cdr3_nt: TGTGCCAGCAGCCGGATTTCGGGACAGGGAAACTATGGCTACACCTTC
j_call: TRBJ2-1; d_call: TRBD2; clone_size: NA; v_call: TRBV5-4; cdr3_aa: CASSSTLSGSTYNEQFF; cdr3_nt: TGTGCCAGCAGCTCAACCCTTAGCGGGAGTACCTACAATGAGCAGTTCTTC
j_call: TRBJ1-5; d_call: TRBD1; clone_size: NA; v_call: TRBV30; cdr3_aa: CAWSGGQLNQPQHF; cdr3_nt: TGTGCCTGGAGTGGGGGACAGTTAAATCAGCCCCAGCATTTT
j_call: TRBJ1-2; d_call: NA; clone_size: NA; v_call: TRBV10-1; cdr3_aa: CASSESGGAGRYTF; cdr3_nt: TGCGCCAGCAGTGAGTCCGGGGGAGCGGGACGCTACACCTTC
j_call: TRBJ2-7; d_call: TRBD1; clone_size: NA; v_call: TRBV18; cdr3_aa: CASSRGQGDYEQYF; cdr3_nt: TGTGCCAGCTCACGTGGACAGGGGGACTACGAGCAGTACTTC
j_call: TRBJ2-1; d_call: TRBD1; clone_size: once; v_call: TRBV28; cdr3_aa: CASSPPGQSRNEQFF; cdr3_nt: TGTGCCAGCAGTCCCCCGGGACAGTCCCGAAATGAGCAGTTCTTC
j_call: TRBJ2-7; d_call: NA; clone_size: NA; v_call: TRBV5-5; cdr3_aa: CASSLGDEQYF; cdr3_nt: TGTGCCAGCAGCTTGGGAGACGAGCAGTACTTC
j_call: TRBJ2-3; d_call: TRBD2; clone_size: NA; v_call: TRBV9; cdr3_aa: CASSASGRVTDTQYF; cdr3_nt: TGTGCCAGCAGCGCTAGCGGGAGGGTCACAGATACGCAGTATTTT
j_call: TRBJ2-5; d_call: NA; clone_size: NA; v_call: TRBV5-1; cdr3_aa: CASNPLGGRETQYF; cdr3_nt: TGCGCCAGCAACCCTCTTGGAGGGCGGGAGACCCAGTACTTC
j_call: TRBJ1-4; d_call: NA; clone_size: NA; v_call: TRBV19; cdr3_aa: CASSIMAGTEKLFF; cdr3_nt: TGTGCCAGTAGTATTATGGCAGGCACCGAAAAACTGTTTTTT
j_call: TRBJ1-1; d_call: NA; clone_size: NA; v_call: TRBV6-5; cdr3_aa: CASSPYYNTEAFF; cdr3_nt: TGTGCCAGCAGTCCCTATTATAACACTGAAGCTTTCTTT
j_call: TRBJ2-2; d_call: NA; clone_size: NA; v_call: TRBV19; cdr3_aa: CASSIWQDTGELFF; cdr3_nt: TGTGCCAGTAGTATCTGGCAGGACACCGGGGAGCTGTTTTTT
j_call: TRBJ1-5; d_call: NA; clone_size: once; v_call: TRBV19; cdr3_aa: CASSTQGRQVLNQPQHF; cdr3_nt: TGTGCCAGTAGTACCCAGGGCAGACAGGTGCTAAATCAGCCCCAGCATTTT
j_call: TRBJ1-1; d_call: NA; clone_size: NA; v_call: TRBV7-2; cdr3_aa: CASSLASRNTEAFF; cdr3_nt: TGTGCCAGCAGCTTAGCCTCCCGGAACACTGAAGCTTTCTTT
j_call: TRBJ2-3; d_call: TRBD2; clone_size: NA; v_call: TRBV5-1; cdr3_aa: CASSLEAGGTTDTQYF; cdr3_nt: TGCGCCAGCAGCTTGGAGGCGGGAGGTACCACAGATACGCAGTATTTT
j_call: TRBJ2-7; d_call: TRBD2; clone_size: NA; v_call: TRBV7-9; cdr3_aa: CASSKISGTISEQYF; cdr3_nt: TGTGCCAGCAGCAAAATCTCCGGGACTATTAGCGAGCAGTACTTC
j_call: TRBJ1-2; d_call: TRBD1; clone_size: NA; v_call: TRBV29-1; cdr3_aa: CSVERTGAGYGYTF; cdr3_nt: TGCAGCGTTGAACGGACAGGGGCGGGCTATGGCTACACCTTC
j_call: TRBJ2-1; d_call: NA; clone_size: NA; v_call: TRBV13; cdr3_aa: CASSLGEPYNEQFF; cdr3_nt: TGTGCCAGCAGCTTAGGGGAGCCCTACAATGAGCAGTTCTTC
j_call: TRBJ2-1; d_call: TRBD2; clone_size: NA; v_call: TRBV5-1; cdr3_aa: CASSSVLAGVANEQFF; cdr3_nt: TGCGCCAGCAGCTCAGTACTAGCGGGAGTGGCCAATGAGCAGTTCTTC
j_call: TRBJ2-7; d_call: TRBD1; clone_size: NA; v_call: TRBV27; cdr3_aa: CASRRGQGGGGEQYF; cdr3_nt: TGTGCCAGCAGACGGGGACAGGGCGGAGGGGGCGAGCAGTACTTC